This T cell receptor beta chain appears in the sequencing data of a study of blood T cells in healthy people across ages. About this clonotype: Its specificity is unknown.

V shed 6 bases and J shed 5 bases, with 8 bases lying between them. Germline V gene data show CDR1 as ENHRY and CDR2 as SYGVKD. This CDR3 is 12 amino acids long. Broader study findings: Naive T cell percentage by flow cytometry tracked strongly with beta diversity. Higher diversity and more naive CD4+ cells were features of long-lived donors, compared to aged donors.

A second roughly 6 to 11 cycle PCR used barcoded and J-beta primers. Each cDNA molecule, via a template-switch adaptor with 12 random nucleotides, was tagged. TCRdb recomputed calls from the 5' RACE reads with MiXCR, one row per CDR3 protein. The sample includes over a million distinct CDR3 sequences, approximately 39% seen only once; the top ten take just over 4%. Sequencing was carried out using blood. V and J are TRBV10-3 and TRBJ1-5, with D uncertain. The TCR was taken from a woman under 30 in good health. CDR3 sequence: CAIRGNDQPQHF. The CDR3, as DNA: TGTGCCATCAGGGGGAATGATCAGCCCCAGCATTTT.